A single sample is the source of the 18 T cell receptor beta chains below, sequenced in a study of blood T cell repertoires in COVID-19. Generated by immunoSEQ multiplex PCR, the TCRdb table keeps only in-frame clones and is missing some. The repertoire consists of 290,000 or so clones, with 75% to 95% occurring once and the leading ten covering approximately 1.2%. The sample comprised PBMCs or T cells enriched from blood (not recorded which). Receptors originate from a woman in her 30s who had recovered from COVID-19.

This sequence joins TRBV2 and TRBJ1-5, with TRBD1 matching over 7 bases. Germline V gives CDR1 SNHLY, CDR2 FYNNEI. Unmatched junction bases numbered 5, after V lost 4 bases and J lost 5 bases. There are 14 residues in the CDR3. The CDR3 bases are TGTGCCAGCAGTGCGGGACAGATAGATCAGCCCCAGCATTTT. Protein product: CASSAGQIDQPQHF.

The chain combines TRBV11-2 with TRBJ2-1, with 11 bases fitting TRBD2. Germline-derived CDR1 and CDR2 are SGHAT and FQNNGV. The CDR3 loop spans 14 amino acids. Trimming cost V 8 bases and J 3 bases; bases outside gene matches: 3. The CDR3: CASALAGVYNEQFF. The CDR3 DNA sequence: TGTGCCAGCGCACTAGCGGGAGTCTACAATGAGCAGTTCTTC. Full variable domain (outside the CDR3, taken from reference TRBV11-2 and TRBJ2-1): EAGVAQSPRYKIIEKRQSVAFWCNPISGHATLYWYQQILGQGPKLLIQFQNNGVVDDSQLPKDRFSAERLKGVDSTLKIQPAKLEDSAVYLCASALAGVYNEQFFGPGTRLTVL.

The DNA of the CDR3 is TGCGCCAGCAGCTTGGTTGGGACAGGGGTTGAGCAGTTCTTC. Protein product: CASSLVGTGVEQFF. The V and J genes are TRBV5-1 and TRBJ2-1, with TRBD1 matching 10 bases. There are 14 residues in the CDR3. In germline, CDR1 is SGHRS, CDR2 YFSETQ. Trimming at V came to 0 bases and at J to 9 bases, leaving 3 bases not matched to a gene.

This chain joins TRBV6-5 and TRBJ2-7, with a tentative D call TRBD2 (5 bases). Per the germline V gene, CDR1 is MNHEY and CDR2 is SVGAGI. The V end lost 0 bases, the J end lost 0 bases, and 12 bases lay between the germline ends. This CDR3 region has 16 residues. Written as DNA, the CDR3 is TGTGCCAGCAGTTACTCGCTGGGTGGAGGCTCCTACGAGCAGTACTTC. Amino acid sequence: CASSYSLGGGSYEQYF.

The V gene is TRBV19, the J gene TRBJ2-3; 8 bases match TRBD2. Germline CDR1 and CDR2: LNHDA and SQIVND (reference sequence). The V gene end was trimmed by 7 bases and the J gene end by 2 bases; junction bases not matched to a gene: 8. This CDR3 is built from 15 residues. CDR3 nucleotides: TGTGCCAGTAACCCTAGCGGGTTTTACACAGATACGCAGTATTTT. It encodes CASNPSGFYTDTQYF. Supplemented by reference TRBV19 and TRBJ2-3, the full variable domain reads DGGITQSPKYLFRKEGQNVTLSCEQNLNHDAMYWYRQDPGQGLRLIYYSQIVNDFQKGDIAEGYSVSREKKESFPLTVTSAQKNPTAFYLCASNPSGFYTDTQYFGPGTRLTVL.

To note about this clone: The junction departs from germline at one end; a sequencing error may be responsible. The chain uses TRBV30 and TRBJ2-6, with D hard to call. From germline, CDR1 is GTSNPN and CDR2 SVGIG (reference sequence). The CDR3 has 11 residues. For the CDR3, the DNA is TGTGCCTGTAGTGGGGCCAACGTCCTGACTTTC. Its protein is CACSGANVLTF.

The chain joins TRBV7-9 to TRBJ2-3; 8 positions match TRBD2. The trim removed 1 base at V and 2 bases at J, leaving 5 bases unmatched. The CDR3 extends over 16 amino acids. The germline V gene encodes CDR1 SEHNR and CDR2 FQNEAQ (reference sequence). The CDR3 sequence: CASSLVVSGTTDTQYF. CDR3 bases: TGTGCCAGCAGCTTAGTCGTTAGCGGGACCACAGATACGCAGTATTTT.

The CDR3 reads CASSVRPDTQYF. The DNA of the CDR3 is TGTGCCAGCAGCGTACGTCCGGATACGCAGTATTTT. The chain joins TRBV9 to TRBJ2-3; D ambiguous. The length of the CDR3 is 12 residues. Germline CDR1 is SGDLS and CDR2 is YYNGEE. V was shortened by 1 base and J by 6 bases, with 6 bases between the two germline ends.

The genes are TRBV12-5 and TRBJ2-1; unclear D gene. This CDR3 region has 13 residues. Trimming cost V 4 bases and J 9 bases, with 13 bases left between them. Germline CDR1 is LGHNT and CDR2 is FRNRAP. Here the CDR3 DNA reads TGTGCTAGTGGTTCAAACAGCTACGTTGAGCAGTTCTTC. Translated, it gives CASGSNSYVEQFF.

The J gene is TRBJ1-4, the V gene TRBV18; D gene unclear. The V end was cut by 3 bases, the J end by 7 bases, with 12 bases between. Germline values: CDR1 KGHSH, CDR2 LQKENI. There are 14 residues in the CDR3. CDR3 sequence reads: CASSPDLGAEKLFF. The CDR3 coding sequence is TGTGCCAGCTCACCGGATCTAGGAGCTGAAAAACTGTTTTTT.

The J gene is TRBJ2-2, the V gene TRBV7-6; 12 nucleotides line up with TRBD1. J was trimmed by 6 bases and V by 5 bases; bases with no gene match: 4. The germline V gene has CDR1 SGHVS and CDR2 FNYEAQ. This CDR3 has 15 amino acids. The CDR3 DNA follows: TGTGCCAGCAGCCCGGGACAGGGGGCGTCCGGGGAGCTGTTTTTT. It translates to CASSPGQGASGELFF.

The CDR3 reads CASSFFLAKNIQYF. The DNA of the CDR3 is TGTGCCAGCAGCTTTTTCCTAGCCAAAAACATTCAGTACTTC. This sequence joins TRBV5-6 and TRBJ2-4; D uncertain. Germline loops: CDR1 SGHDT, CDR2 YYEEEE. CDR3 size: 14 residues. V was shortened by 2 bases and J by 0 bases, with 6 bases between the two germline ends.

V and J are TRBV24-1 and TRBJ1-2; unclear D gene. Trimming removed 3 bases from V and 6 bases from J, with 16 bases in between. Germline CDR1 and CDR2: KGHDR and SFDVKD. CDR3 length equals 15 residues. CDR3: CATSDGITEGNGYTF. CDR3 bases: TGTGCCACCAGTGATGGGATTACAGAGGGAAATGGCTACACCTTC.

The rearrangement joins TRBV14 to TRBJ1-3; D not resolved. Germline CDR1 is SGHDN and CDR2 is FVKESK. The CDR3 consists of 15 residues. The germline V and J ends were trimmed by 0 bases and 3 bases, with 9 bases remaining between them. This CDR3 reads CASSQDSSLGNTIYF. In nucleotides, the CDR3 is TGTGCCAGCAGCCAAGACAGTTCGCTTGGAAACACCATATATTTT.

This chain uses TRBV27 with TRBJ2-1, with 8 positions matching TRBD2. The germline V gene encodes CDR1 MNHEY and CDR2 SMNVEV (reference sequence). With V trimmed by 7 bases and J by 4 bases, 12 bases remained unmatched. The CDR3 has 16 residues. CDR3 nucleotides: TGTGCCAGCACTCCAAAGCGGGAGTGGGGATACAATGAGCAGTTCTTC. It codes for CASTPKREWGYNEQFF.

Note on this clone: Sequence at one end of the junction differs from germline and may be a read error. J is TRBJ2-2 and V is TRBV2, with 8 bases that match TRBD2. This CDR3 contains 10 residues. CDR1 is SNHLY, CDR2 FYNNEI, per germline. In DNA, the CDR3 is TGTGCCAGCAGAGCGGGGGCGCTGTTTTTT. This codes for CASRAGALFF.

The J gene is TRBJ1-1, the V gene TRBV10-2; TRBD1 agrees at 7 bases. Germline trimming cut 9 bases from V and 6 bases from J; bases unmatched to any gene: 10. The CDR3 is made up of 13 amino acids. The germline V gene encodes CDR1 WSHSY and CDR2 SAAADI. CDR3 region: CASSDRVGAEAFF. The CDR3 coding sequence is TGCGCCAGTTCAGACAGGGTTGGGGCTGAAGCTTTCTTT.

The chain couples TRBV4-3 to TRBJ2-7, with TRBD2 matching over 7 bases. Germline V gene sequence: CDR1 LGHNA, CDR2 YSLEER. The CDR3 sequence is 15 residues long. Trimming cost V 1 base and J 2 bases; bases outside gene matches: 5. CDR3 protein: CASSQGGGRAYEQYF. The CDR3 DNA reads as TGCGCCAGCAGCCAAGGCGGAGGGAGGGCCTACGAGCAGTACTTC.